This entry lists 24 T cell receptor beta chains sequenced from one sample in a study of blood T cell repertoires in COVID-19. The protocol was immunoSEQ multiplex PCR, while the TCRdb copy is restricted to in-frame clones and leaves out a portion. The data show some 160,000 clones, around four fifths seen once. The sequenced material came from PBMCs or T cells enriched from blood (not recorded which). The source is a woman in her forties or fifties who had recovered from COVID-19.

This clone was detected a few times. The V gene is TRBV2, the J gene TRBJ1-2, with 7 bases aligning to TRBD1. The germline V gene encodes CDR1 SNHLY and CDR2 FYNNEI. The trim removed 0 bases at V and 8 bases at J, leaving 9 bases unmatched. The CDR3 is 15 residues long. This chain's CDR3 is CASSEAVTGPVGYTF. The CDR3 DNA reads TGTGCCAGCAGTGAAGCGGTGACAGGGCCCGTCGGCTACACCTTC.

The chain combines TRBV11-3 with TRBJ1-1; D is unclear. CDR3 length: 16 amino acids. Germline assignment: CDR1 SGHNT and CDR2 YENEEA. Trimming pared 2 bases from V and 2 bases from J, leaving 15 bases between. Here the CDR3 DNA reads TGTGCCAGCAGCTTATCCGTGGGCGGGTCAAACACTGAAGCTTTCTTT. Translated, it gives CASSLSVGGSNTEAFF.

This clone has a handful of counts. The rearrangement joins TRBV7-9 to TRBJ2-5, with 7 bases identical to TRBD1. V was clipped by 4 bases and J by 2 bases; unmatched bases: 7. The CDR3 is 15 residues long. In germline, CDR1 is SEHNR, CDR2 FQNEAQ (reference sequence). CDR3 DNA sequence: TGTGCCAGCAGCTCTCAAGGGGGCCCACAAGAGACCCAGTACTTC. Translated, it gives CASSSQGGPQETQYF.

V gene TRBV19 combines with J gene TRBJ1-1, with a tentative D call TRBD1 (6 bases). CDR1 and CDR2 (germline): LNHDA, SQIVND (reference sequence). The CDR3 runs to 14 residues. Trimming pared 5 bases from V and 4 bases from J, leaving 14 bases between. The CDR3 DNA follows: TGTGCCAGTAGTCCCGGGGGGCGGATCACTGAAGCTTTCTTT. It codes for CASSPGGRITEAFF.

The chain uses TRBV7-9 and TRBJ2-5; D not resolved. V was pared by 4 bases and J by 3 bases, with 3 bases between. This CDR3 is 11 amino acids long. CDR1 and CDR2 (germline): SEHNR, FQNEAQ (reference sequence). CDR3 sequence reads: CASSYKETQYF. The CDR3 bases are TGTGCCAGCAGCTACAAAGAGACCCAGTACTTC.

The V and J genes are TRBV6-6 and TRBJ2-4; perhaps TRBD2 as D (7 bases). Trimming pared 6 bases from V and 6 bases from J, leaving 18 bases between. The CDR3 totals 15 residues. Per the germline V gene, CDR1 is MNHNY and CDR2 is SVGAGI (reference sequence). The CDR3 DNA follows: TGTGCCAGCAGGAGGGAGGGGGGCGATGGAAACATTCAGTACTTC. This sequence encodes CASRREGGDGNIQYF.

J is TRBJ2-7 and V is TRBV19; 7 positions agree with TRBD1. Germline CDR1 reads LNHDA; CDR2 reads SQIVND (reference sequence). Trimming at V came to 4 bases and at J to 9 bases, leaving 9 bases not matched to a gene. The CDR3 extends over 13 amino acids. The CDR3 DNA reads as TGTGCCAGTAGTAGGGACAGCGGACAAGGGCAGTACTTC. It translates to CASSRDSGQGQYF.

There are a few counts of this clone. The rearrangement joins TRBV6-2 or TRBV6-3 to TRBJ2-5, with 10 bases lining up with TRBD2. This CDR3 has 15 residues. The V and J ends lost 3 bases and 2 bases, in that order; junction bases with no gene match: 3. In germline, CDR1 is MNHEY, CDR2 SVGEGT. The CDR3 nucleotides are TGTGCCAGCAGTTATAGCGGGGGGTGGCAAGAGACCCAGTACTTC. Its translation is CASSYSGGWQETQYF.

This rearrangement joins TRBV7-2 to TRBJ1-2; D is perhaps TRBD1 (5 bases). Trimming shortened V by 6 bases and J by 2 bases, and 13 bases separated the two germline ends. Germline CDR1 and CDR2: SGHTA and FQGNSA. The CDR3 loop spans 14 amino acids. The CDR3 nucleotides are TGTGCCAGCAGTGGCCTTCGGACAAACTATGGCTACACCTTC. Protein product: CASSGLRTNYGYTF.

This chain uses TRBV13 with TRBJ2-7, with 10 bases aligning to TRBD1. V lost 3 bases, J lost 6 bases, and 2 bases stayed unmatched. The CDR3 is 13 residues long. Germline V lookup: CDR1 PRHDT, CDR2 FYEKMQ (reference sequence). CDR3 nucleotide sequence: TGTGCCAGCAGCTTTGGGACAGGGGTCGAGCAGTACTTC. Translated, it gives CASSFGTGVEQYF. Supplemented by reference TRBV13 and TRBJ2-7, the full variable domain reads AAGVIQSPRHLIKEKRETATLKCYPIPRHDTVYWYQQGPGQDPQFLISFYEKMQSDKGSIPDRFSAQQFSDYHSELNMSSLELGDSALYFCASSFGTGVEQYFGPGTRLTVT.

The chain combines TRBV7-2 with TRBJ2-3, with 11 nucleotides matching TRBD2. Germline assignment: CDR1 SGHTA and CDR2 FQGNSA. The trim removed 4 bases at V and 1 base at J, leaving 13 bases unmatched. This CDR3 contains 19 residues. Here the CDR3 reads CASSSTSGGLHLRTDTQYF. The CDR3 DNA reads TGTGCCAGCAGCTCCACTAGCGGGGGACTCCATCTTCGCACAGATACGCAGTATTTT.

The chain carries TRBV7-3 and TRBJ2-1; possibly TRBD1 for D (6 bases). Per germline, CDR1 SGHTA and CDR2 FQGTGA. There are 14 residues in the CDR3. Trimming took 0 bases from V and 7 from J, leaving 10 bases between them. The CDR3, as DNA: TGTGCCAGCAGCTTAACGGACAGCCGAAATGAGCAGTTCTTC. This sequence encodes CASSLTDSRNEQFF.

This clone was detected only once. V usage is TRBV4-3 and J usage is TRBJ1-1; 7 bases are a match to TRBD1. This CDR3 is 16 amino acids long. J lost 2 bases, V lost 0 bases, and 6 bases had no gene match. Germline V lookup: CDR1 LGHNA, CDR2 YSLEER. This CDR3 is CASSQDPGQYNTEAFF. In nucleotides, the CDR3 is TGCGCCAGCAGCCAAGATCCGGGACAGTACAACACTGAAGCTTTCTTT.

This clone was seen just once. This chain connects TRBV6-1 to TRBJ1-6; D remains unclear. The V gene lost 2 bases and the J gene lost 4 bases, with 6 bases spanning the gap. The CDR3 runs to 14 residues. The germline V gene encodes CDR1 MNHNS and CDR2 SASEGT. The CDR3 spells CASSESGYNSPLHF. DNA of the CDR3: TGTGCCAGCAGTGAATCGGGTTATAATTCACCCCTCCACTTT.

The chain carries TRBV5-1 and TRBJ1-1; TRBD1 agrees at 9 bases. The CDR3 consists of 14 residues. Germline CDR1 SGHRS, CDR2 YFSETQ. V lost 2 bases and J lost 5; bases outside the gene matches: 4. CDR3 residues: CASSFSQGATEAFF. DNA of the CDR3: TGCGCCAGCAGCTTTTCACAGGGGGCTACTGAAGCTTTCTTT.

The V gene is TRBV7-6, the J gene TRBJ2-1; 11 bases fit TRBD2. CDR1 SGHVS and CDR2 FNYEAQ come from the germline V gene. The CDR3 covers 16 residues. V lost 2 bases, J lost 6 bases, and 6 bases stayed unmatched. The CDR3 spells CASSLMSSGGFNEQFF. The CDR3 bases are TGTGCCAGCAGCTTAATGTCTAGCGGGGGGTTCAATGAGCAGTTCTTC.

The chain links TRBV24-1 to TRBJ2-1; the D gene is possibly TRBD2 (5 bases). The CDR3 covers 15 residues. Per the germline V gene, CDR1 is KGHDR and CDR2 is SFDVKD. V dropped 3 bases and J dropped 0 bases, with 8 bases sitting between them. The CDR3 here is CATSDGSVSYNEQFF. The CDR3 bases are TGTGCCACCAGTGATGGGAGTGTCTCCTACAATGAGCAGTTCTTC.

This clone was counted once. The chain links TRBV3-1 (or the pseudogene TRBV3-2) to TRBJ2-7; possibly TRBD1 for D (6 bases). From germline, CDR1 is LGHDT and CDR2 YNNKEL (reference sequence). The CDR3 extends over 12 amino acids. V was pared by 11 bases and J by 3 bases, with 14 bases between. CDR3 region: CAGGQGHYEQYF. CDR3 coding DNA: TGTGCCGGCGGTCAGGGGCACTACGAGCAGTACTTC.

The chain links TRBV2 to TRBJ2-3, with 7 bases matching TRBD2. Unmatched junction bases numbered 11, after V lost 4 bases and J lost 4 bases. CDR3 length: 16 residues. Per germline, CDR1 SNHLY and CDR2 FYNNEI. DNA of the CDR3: TGTGCCAGCAGTGTGGGTAGCGGGCTAGGAGCAGATACGCAGTATTTT. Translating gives CASSVGSGLGADTQYF.

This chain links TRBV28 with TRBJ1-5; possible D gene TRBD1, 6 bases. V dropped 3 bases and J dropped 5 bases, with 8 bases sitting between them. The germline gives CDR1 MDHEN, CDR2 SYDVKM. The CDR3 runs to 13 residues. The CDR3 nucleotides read TGTGCCAGCAGTTTTACAGGGTATCAGCCCCAGCATTTT. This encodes CASSFTGYQPQHF. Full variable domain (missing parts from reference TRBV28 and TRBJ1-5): DVKVTQSSRYLVKRTGEKVFLECVQDMDHENMFWYRQDPGLGLRLIYFSYDVKMKEKGDIPEGYSVSREKKERFSLILESASTNQTSMYLCASSFTGYQPQHFGDGTRLSIL.

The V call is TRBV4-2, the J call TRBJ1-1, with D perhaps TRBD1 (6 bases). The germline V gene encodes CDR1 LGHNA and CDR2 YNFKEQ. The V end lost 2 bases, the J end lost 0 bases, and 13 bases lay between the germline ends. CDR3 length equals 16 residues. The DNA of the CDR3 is TGTGCCAGCAGCCAACTTAGGGGGTCCTTGAACACTGAAGCTTTCTTT. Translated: CASSQLRGSLNTEAFF.

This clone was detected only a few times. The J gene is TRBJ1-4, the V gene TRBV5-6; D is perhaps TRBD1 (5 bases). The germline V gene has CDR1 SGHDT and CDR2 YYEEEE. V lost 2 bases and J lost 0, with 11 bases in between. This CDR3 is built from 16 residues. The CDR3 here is CASSFRTSSTNEKLFF. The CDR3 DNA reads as TGTGCCAGCAGCTTTAGGACATCTTCAACTAATGAAAAACTGTTTTTT.

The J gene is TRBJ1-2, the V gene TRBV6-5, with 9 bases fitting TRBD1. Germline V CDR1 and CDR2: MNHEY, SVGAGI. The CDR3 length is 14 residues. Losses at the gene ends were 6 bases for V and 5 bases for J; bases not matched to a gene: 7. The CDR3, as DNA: TGTGCCAGCAGCTTCGGACAGGGGCAATATGGCTACACCTTC. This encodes CASSFGQGQYGYTF.

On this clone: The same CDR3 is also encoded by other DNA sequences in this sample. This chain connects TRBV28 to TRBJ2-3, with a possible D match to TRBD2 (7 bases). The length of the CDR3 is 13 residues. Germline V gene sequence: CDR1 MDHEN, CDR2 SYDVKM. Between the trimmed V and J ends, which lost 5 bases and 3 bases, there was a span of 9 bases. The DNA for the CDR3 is TGTGCCAGCAGTAGGGGGGGGACAGATACGCAGTATTTT. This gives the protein CASSRGGTDTQYF.